This T cell receptor beta chain was recorded in a study of shared clonotypes between healthy human individuals. Whole-study findings and limits: The donor pool, a small one, limited the genetic and exposure-history diversity represented. The sampled material consisted only of blood, and tissue repertoires are likely to differ.

Sequenced by immunoSEQ multiplex PCR; TCRdb stores in-frame clones only, minus some. The top ten hold approximately 1% of the sample, which has roughly 1,800,000 clones, about 95% seen once. Remarks on this clone: No antigen is known for it.

Germline V CDR1 and CDR2: SGHRS, YFSETQ. Trimming stripped 4 bases from V and 6 bases from J, with 19 bases between. This CDR3 is built from 15 residues. The naive CD8 fraction comprised CD45RO-negative cells positively selected for CCR7 and excluded terminally differentiated effector memory CD45RA+ cells. The TCR was taken from a young man in good health. The sequenced sample was naive CD8+ T cells sorted from blood. J is TRBJ1-2 and V is TRBV5-1; D uncertain. This CDR3 is CASSPSDYVDHGYTF. The CDR3 DNA sequence: TGCGCCAGCAGCCCCTCGGACTACGTCGATCATGGCTACACCTTC.